These 2 T cell receptor beta chains came from one sample sequenced in a study of response to subunit inactivated influenza vaccine. TCRdb analysed the RT-PCR reads with MiXCR anew, one entry per CDR3 protein. The data show 600,000 to 700,000 distinct CDR3 sequences, 12% to 15% seen once. The specimen comprised PBMCs from blood, sampled roughly 2 weeks before vaccination. These receptors all stem from a man aged 45-65 years who received an inactivated influenza vaccine.

V gene TRBV12-3 or TRBV12-4 combines with J gene TRBJ2-1, with D perhaps TRBD1 (5 bases). V dropped 5 bases and J dropped 12 bases, with 17 bases sitting between them. This CDR3 contains 13 residues. The DNA for the CDR3 is TGTGCCAGCAGTCGACAGTCCCCCTTAGGGCAGTTCTTC. Residues: CASSRQSPLGQFF.

V is TRBV18 and J is TRBJ2-7; TRBD1 matches 7 bases. The CDR3 runs to 15 residues. With V trimmed by 3 bases and J by 1 base, 6 bases remained unmatched. Germline CDR1 and CDR2: KGHSH and LQKENI. CDR3 sequence (DNA): TGTGCCAGCTCACCTGGAGAGACAGGGTCCTACGAGCAGTACTTC. As protein: CASSPGETGSYEQYF. Supplemented by reference TRBV18 and TRBJ2-7, the full variable domain reads NAGVMQNPRHLVRRRGQEARLRCSPMKGHSHVYWYRQLPEEGLKFMVYLQKENIIDESGMPKERFSAEFPKEGPSILRIQQVVRGDSAAYFCASSPGETGSYEQYFGPGTRLTVT.